The clone carrying this T cell receptor beta chain showed up many times. A junction end diverges from the germline sequence, so it may reflect a read error. It was RNA transcripts that yielded the amplified TCR beta CDR3 regions. The HTBI primer set served for first-round RT-PCR of the TCR CDR3. TCRdb fed the multiplex PCR reads into MiXCR, producing one record per CDR3 protein. The table lists 500,000 to 600,000 distinct CDR3 sequences, approximately 44% of them singletons. This sample is part of a study of T cells in Graves' hyperthyroidism and ophthalmopathy. The sequence was collected from an adult woman with Graves' disease, either hyperthyroidism or ophthalmopathy (not recorded which). The sample taken for sequencing was peripheral blood or thyroid tissue (not recorded which).

In DNA, the CDR3 is TGTGCCAGCAGACCGGGACAGGGCAACCAGCCCCAGCATTTT. Translated, it gives CASRPGQGNQPQHF. The chain combines TRBV12-3 or TRBV12-4 with TRBJ1-5; TRBD1 matches 9 bases. The CDR3 runs to 14 residues.